The present entry profiles one TCR beta chain with its context. This entry belongs to a study of T cells expressing NK-cell markers. Reprocessing the 5' RACE reads, TCRdb reports a single entry for every CDR3 protein and omits DNA. Its listing shows roughly 180,000 distinct CDR3 sequences. The CDR3 totals 14 residues. Germline V gene data show CDR1 as MGHRA and CDR2 as YSYEKL. Sequencing used blood T cells: a sorted CD56 or NKG2C T cell subset, CD4+ or CD8+ T cells, or bulk PBMC T cells (not recorded which). The TCR sequence derives from a man aged 18 to 70 in good health. The chain is built from TRBV4-1 and TRBJ1-1; TCRdb gives TRBD1 as the D gene, but with no DNA this cannot be confirmed. CDR3 region: CASSQGGSYTEAFF.